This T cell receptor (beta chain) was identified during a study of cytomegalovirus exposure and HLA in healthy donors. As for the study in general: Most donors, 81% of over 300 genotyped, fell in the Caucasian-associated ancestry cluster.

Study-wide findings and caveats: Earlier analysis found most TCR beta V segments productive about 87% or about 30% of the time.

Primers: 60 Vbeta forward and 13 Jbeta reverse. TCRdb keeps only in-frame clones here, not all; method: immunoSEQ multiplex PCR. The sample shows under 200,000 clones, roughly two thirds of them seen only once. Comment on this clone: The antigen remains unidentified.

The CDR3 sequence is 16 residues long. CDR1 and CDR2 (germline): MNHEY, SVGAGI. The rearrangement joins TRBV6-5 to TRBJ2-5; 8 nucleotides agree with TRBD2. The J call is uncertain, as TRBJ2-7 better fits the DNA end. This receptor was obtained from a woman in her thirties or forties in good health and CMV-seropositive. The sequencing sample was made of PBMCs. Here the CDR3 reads CASSSLSGTSSYEQYF. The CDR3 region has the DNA TGTGCCAGCAGTTCGCTATCCGGGACTAGCTCCTACGAGCAGTACTTC.